This entry lists 20 T cell receptor beta chains sequenced from one sample in a study of shared clonotypes between healthy human individuals. Profiled with immunoSEQ multiplex PCR; TCRdb holds only in-frame clones, not every one. Of 1,400,000 or so clones listed, less than 99% are singletons. Sample: naive CD4+ T cells sorted from blood. Stated subset: CD45RA+ positively selected. These receptors were obtained from a man younger than 40 in good health.

The chain joins TRBV5-4 to TRBJ2-7; D gene ambiguous. Between the trimmed V and J ends, which lost 1 base and 5 bases, there was a span of 4 bases. CDR3 length equals 11 residues. In germline, CDR1 is SGHNT, CDR2 YYREEE (reference sequence). CDR3 in amino acids: CASSLYHEQYF. Here the CDR3 DNA reads TGTGCCAGCAGCTTGTACCACGAGCAGTACTTC.

The chain joins TRBV6-5 to TRBJ2-1; D possibly uses TRBD1 or TRBD2 (6 bases each). Germline V gene lookup returns CDR1 MNHEY and CDR2 SVGAGI. The CDR3 totals 15 residues. The V end lost 2 bases, the J end lost 6 bases, and 14 bases lay between the germline ends. The CDR3 bases are TGTGCCAGCAGTTACCAAATACAGGGAGGCAATGAGCAGTTCTTC. It encodes CASSYQIQGGNEQFF.

On this clone itself: Other DNA sequences from this sample encode an identical CDR3 as well. V is TRBV6-5 and J is TRBJ1-1; D not certain. The ends were cut back, 4 bases at V and 3 bases at J, with 6 bases in the middle. There are 12 residues in the CDR3. Germline assignment: CDR1 MNHEY and CDR2 SVGAGI. The CDR3 nucleotides read TGTGCCAGCAGTTCAAGAGACACTGAAGCTTTCTTT. Translated, it gives CASSSRDTEAFF.

This clone came up once. The rearrangement joins TRBV18 to TRBJ1-5, with 8 bases fitting TRBD1. This CDR3 is 14 amino acids long. The germline gives CDR1 KGHSH, CDR2 LQKENI. Trimming removed 4 bases from V and 3 bases from J; junction bases left unmatched: 2. CDR3 sequence: CASSRTGFNQPQHF. In DNA form, the CDR3 reads TGTGCCAGCTCACGGACAGGGTTCAATCAGCCCCAGCATTTT.

This clone was seen just once. This chain connects TRBV5-1 to TRBJ2-2; tentatively, D is TRBD2 (6 bases). The CDR3 is 15 residues long. The germline V gene encodes CDR1 SGHRS and CDR2 YFSETQ. V dropped 0 bases and J dropped 6 bases, with 12 bases sitting between them. Written as DNA, the CDR3 is TGCGCCAGCAGCTTGGGACTAGTCAACGCCGGGGAGCTGTTTTTT. Amino acid sequence: CASSLGLVNAGELFF.

V is TRBV6-5 and J is TRBJ2-7, with D hard to call. Germline V gene data show CDR1 as MNHEY and CDR2 as SVGAGI. The V end lost 5 bases, the J end lost 5 bases, and 16 bases lay between the germline ends. The CDR3 has 14 residues. The CDR3 here is CASSESGWADEQYF. CDR3 nucleotides: TGTGCCAGCAGTGAATCCGGGTGGGCCGACGAGCAGTACTTC.

This clone occurred once. The V call is TRBV5-4, the J call TRBJ2-3; D not resolved. In germline, CDR1 is SGHNT, CDR2 YYREEE (reference sequence). Trimming left V 0 bases short and J 3 bases short, with 14 bases between. The CDR3 is 16 amino acids. The DNA for the CDR3 is TGTGCCAGCAGCTTGGAGGCGTTGGGGTTTACAGATACGCAGTATTTT. Protein: CASSLEALGFTDTQYF.

In nucleotides, the CDR3 is TGTGCCAGCAGTTTGGGAGAAACTGGAAACACCATATATTTT. Translated: CASSLGETGNTIYF. This rearrangement joins TRBV6-6 to TRBJ1-3; D uncertain. The V end was cut by 4 bases, the J end by 2 bases, with 9 bases between. CDR1 and CDR2 from the germline V gene are MNHNY and SVGAGI (reference sequence). This CDR3 comprises 14 residues.

V gene TRBV7-2 combines with J gene TRBJ2-7, with 7 bases aligning to TRBD2. The junction had 8 bases not matched to a gene; V was cut back by 3 bases and J by 0 bases. Germline CDR1 reads SGHTA; CDR2 reads FQGNSA. This CDR3 spans 16 amino acids. CDR3 region: CASSFRAGTTSYEQYF. The CDR3 DNA reads as TGTGCCAGCAGCTTTCGAGCAGGGACTACCTCCTACGAGCAGTACTTC.

The chain employs TRBV5-4 and TRBJ2-4; D is uncertain. V was shortened by 1 base and J by 4 bases, with 9 bases between the two germline ends. Germline V lookup: CDR1 SGHNT, CDR2 YYREEE (reference sequence). CDR3 size: 14 residues. The CDR3 spells CASSLQATKNIQYF. CDR3 DNA: TGTGCCAGCAGCTTGCAGGCAACAAAAAACATTCAGTACTTC.

The J gene is TRBJ2-7, the V gene TRBV9; no firm D call. Trimming left V 0 bases short and J 4 bases short, with 11 bases between. The CDR3 contains 14 residues. CDR1 and CDR2 from the germline V gene are SGDLS and YYNGEE. The CDR3 loop is CASSVASVGYEQYF. As DNA, the CDR3 is TGTGCCAGCAGCGTAGCCAGCGTTGGGTACGAGCAGTACTTC.

The chain employs TRBV5-5 and TRBJ2-7; 8 bases are shared with TRBD1. The V gene's germline CDR1 is SGHKS and CDR2 YYEKEE (reference sequence). V dropped 4 bases and J dropped 4; count of bases not matched to a gene: 7. The CDR3 totals 14 residues. The CDR3 region is CASSTGRGQYEQYF. CDR3 coding DNA: TGTGCCAGCAGCACGGGCAGGGGGCAGTACGAGCAGTACTTC.

This chain links TRBV6-1 with TRBJ1-5; 7 bases agree with TRBD1. CDR1 is MNHNS and CDR2 is SASEGT in the germline V gene. Trimming removed 6 bases from V and 0 bases from J; junction bases left unmatched: 5. The CDR3 has 15 amino acids. The CDR3 DNA reads as TGTGCCAGCAGCGCGGGACAGCATAGCAATCAGCCCCAGCATTTT. Encoded protein: CASSAGQHSNQPQHF.

To note about this clone: One junction end does not reproduce the germline sequence, and a read error may be involved. This rearrangement joins TRBV7-9 to TRBJ2-4; no firm D call. The CDR3 totals 8 residues. Germline V gene lookup returns CDR1 SEHNR and CDR2 FQNEAQ (reference sequence). CDR3: CASSPDLF. The CDR3 coding sequence is TGTGCCAGCAGCCCGGACCTCTTC.

The rearrangement uses TRBV6-6 and TRBJ2-5, with D possibly TRBD2 on 7 matching bases. The germline V gene encodes CDR1 MNHNY and CDR2 SVGAGI (reference sequence). V was cut by 2 bases and J by 7 bases, with 14 bases left in between. This CDR3 is built from 14 residues. CDR3 coding DNA: TGTGCCAGCAGTTACGAGGGGGGGCAGGGGACCCAGTACTTC. Its protein product is CASSYEGGQGTQYF.

This chain links TRBV27 with TRBJ2-7; 9 bases line up with TRBD2. The junction had 10 bases not matched to a gene; V was cut back by 6 bases and J by 1 base. Germline V gene sequence: CDR1 MNHEY, CDR2 SMNVEV (reference sequence). The CDR3 is 16 amino acids. Here the CDR3 DNA reads TGTGCCAGCAGGGGCGGGCTAGCGGGGCTTTCCTACGAGCAGTACTTC. Protein: CASRGGLAGLSYEQYF.

The rearrangement links TRBV29-1 to TRBJ1-1; D is unclear. The CDR3 is made up of 16 amino acids. Germline V CDR1 and CDR2: SQVTM, ANQGSEA. Between the trimmed V and J ends, which lost 6 bases and 6 bases, there was a span of 26 bases. The CDR3 is CSVHLGGGSPFSEAFF. CDR3 DNA: TGCAGCGTACATCTGGGAGGTGGCAGTCCTTTCTCTGAAGCTTTCTTT.

The rearrangement joins TRBV9 to TRBJ2-7, with a possible D match to TRBD2 (6 bases). This CDR3 has 13 amino acids. The germline V gene has CDR1 SGDLS and CDR2 YYNGEE. V was clipped by 3 bases and J by 6 bases, with 13 bases between them. The CDR3 here is CASSAQTSFEQYF. CDR3 nucleotide sequence: TGTGCCAGCAGCGCACAGACTAGTTTCGAGCAGTACTTC.

The CDR3 loop is CASSMWTGRTEAFF. Here the CDR3 DNA reads TGTGCCAGTAGTATGTGGACAGGGAGGACTGAAGCTTTCTTT. The rearrangement joins TRBV19 to TRBJ1-1; 8 positions agree with TRBD1. Germline assignment: CDR1 LNHDA and CDR2 SQIVND (reference sequence). The CDR3 consists of 14 residues. After removal of 3 bases from V and 5 bases from J, the junction contained 5 bases not matched to a gene.

This rearrangement joins TRBV7-9 to TRBJ1-2; TRBD1 might be the D (6 bases). Trimming shortened V by 5 bases and J by 8 bases, and 15 bases separated the two germline ends. In germline, CDR1 is SEHNR, CDR2 FQNEAQ (reference sequence). The CDR3 runs to 13 residues. CDR3 nucleotide sequence: TGTGCCAGCAGCCTACGACAGGCTGAGGGCTACACCTTC. Protein: CASSLRQAEGYTF. The variable domain in full, with the rest retrieved from reference TRBV7-9 and TRBJ1-2, is DTGVSQNPRHKITKRGQNVTFRCDPISEHNRLYWYRQTLGQGPEFLTYFQNEAQLEKSRLLSDRFSAERPKGSFSTLEIQRTEQGDSAMYLCASSLRQAEGYTFGSGTRLTVV.